This TCR beta chain was captured in a study of CD4+ T cells in melanoma. Germline-derived CDR1 and CDR2 are SNHLY and FYNNEI. V shed 2 bases and J shed 3 bases, with 15 bases lying between them. This CDR3 spans 16 amino acids. Regarding the study as a whole: Diverse differentiation states were reported for melanoma neoantigen-specific CD4+ T cells.

The data were produced by immunoSEQ multiplex PCR, yet TCRdb's version contains in-frame clones alone and is incomplete. Of approximately 12,000 clones listed, less than 75% were seen once; the top ten hold 9% to 15%. Details on this clone: The antigen is unknown.

The V and J genes are TRBV2 and TRBJ2-3; D might be TRBD1 or TRBD2, each matching 6 bases. The sample taken for sequencing was cells from a culture (not recorded whether cultured in vitro). This TCR was recovered from a human donor with melanoma. In DNA form, the CDR3 reads TGTGCCAGCAGTGAACTTGTAGGGGGGTTTACAGATACGCAGTATTTT. This sequence encodes CASSELVGGFTDTQYF.